Listed below are T cell receptor beta chains from one sample, sequenced in a study of T cells in tumors after PD-1 blockade. The data were produced by immunoSEQ multiplex PCR, yet TCRdb's version contains in-frame clones alone and is incomplete. The sample has 30,000 to 40,000 clones, around 78% seen once; the top ten hold around 40%. The material was PBMCs, obtained before anti-PD-1 treatment. The receptors stem from a human donor with basal cell carcinoma. CDR3s include the opening cysteine and the closing phenylalanine or tryptophan. A D gene is named only where the DNA matches it firmly. Clone size is stated in some rows and not others, as once, few, many or a class when expanded.

TRBJ2-3 NA TRBD2 TRBV19 TGTGCCAGTAGTCTAGCGGGAAGAAGCACAGATACGCAGTATTTT CASSLAGRSTDTQYF
TRBJ1-6 NA NA TRBV27 TGTGCCAGCAGTACCCCTCTCCGAGTCAGGGACTCACCCCTCCACTTT CASSTPLRVRDSPLHF
TRBJ2-3 NA TRBD2 TRBV29-1 TGCAGCGTTGAGGGCCAGCGGGGGCCCACAGATACGCAGTATTTT CSVEGQRGPTDTQYF
TRBJ2-3 NA NA TRBV7-9 TGTGCCACAATCCCTTGGGGGCGGGAGAGCTCAGATACGCAGTATTTT CATIPWGRESSDTQYF
TRBJ2-1 NA NA TRBV15 TGTGCCACCACCATGAGCCCCCTCTCCTACAATGAGCAGTTCTTC CATTMSPLSYNEQFF
TRBJ2-3 NA NA TRBV6-5 TGTGCCAGCAAAGAGAGTTGGGGCGCGGCAGATACGCAGTATTTT CASKESWGAADTQYF
TRBJ1-4 few TRBD1 TRBV4-3 TGCGCCAGCAGCCAGGACAGGGCCGAAAAACTGTTTTTT CASSQDRAEKLFF
TRBJ1-1 NA TRBD1 TRBV18 TGTGCCAGCTCACCGGCTAGGGGACAGCGGAACACTGAAGCTTTCTTT CASSPARGQRNTEAFF
TRBJ2-1 NA NA TRBV18 TGTGCCAGCTCACCAAGGGATCGAGGTGAGCAGTTCTTC CASSPRDRGEQFF
TRBJ2-7 NA TRBD2 TRBV6-1 TGTGCCAGCAGTGAAGTGGCGGGGGGGATCTCCTACGAGCAGTACTTC CASSEVAGGISYEQYF
TRBJ2-3 NA TRBD2 TRBV19 TGTGCCAGTAGCGGGACAGAACTAGCGGGCCACCTTACAGATACGCAGTATTTT CASSGTELAGHLTDTQYF
TRBJ2-7 NA NA TRBV5-1 TGCGCCAGCAGGGTCTGGGAGACTAGCTCCTACGAGCAGTACTTC CASRVWETSSYEQYF
TRBJ2-7 NA TRBD1 TRBV28 TGTGCCAATGGACAGGGGGGGGAGCAGTACTTC CANGQGGEQYF
TRBJ1-5 few NA TRBV2 TGTGCCAGCCAGGAGGGACTCTATAGCAATCAGCCCCAGCATTTT CASQEGLYSNQPQHF
TRBJ1-3 NA NA TRBV7-8 TGTGCCAGCAGCTTGGACCGCAAAAACACCATATATTTT CASSLDRKNTIYF
TRBJ1-2 NA NA TRBV7-9 TGTGCCAGCAGCTCCTACCGGGACCGAAGTAACTATGGCTACACCTTC CASSSYRDRSNYGYTF
TRBJ1-4 few TRBD1 TRBV7-6 TGTGCCAGCAGCAGGGGGACAGGGGAAGGTGAAAAACTGTTTTTT CASSRGTGEGEKLFF
TRBJ2-7 NA TRBD2 TRBV6-2/TRBV6-3 TGTGCCAGCAGTTACAGGACTAGCGGGGGGCCTGTCTACGAGCAGTACTTC CASSYRTSGGPVYEQYF
TRBJ2-1 medium-sized TRBD2 TRBV5-1 TGCGCCAGCAGCTTGGCTAGCGGGGACTACAATGAGCAGTTCTTC CASSLASGDYNEQFF
TRBJ1-1 NA TRBD1 TRBV10-2 TGCGCCAGCAGTGACGTCCCGGGACAGGGGCGGGCTTTCTTT CASSDVPGQGRAFF